Listed here is a single T cell receptor (beta chain). These data are taken from a study of cytomegalovirus exposure and HLA in healthy donors. Assay: immunoSEQ multiplex PCR; the TCRdb copy retains only in-frame clones and omits some. Here the sample spans some 250,000 clones, 90% being singletons. Trimming took 5 bases from V and 5 from J, leaving 9 bases between them. From germline, CDR1 is KGHSH and CDR2 LQKENI. This CDR3 has 13 amino acids. The sequence derives from a woman in her late teens or twenties in good health and CMV-seronegative. Sequencing was carried out using PBMCs. V is TRBV18 and J is TRBJ1-4; tentative D call: TRBD1 (6 bases). As DNA, the CDR3 is TGTGCCAGCTCAATAGACAGGAATGAAAAACTGTTTTTT. Encoded protein: CASSIDRNEKLFF. The complete variable domain, with remaining parts taken from reference TRBV18 and TRBJ1-4, reads NAGVMQNPRHLVRRRGQEARLRCSPMKGHSHVYWYRQLPEEGLKFMVYLQKENIIDESGMPKERFSAEFPKEGPSILRIQQVVRGDSAAYFCASSIDRNEKLFFGSGTQLSVL.